In its sample, the clone carrying this TCR beta chain was seen a few times. Primers included in the PCR were 60 Vbeta and 13 Jbeta primers. Measured with immunoSEQ multiplex PCR; TCRdb has only the in-frame clones, and not every one. The data show around 150,000 clones, about 78% seen once. From germline, CDR1 is KGHSH and CDR2 LQKENI. The length of the CDR3 is 14 residues. V lost 3 bases and J lost 5, with 13 bases in between. The data derive from a study of cytomegalovirus exposure and HLA in healthy donors. The rearrangement uses TRBV18 and TRBJ1-1; TRBD1 might be the D (6 bases). The TCR comes from a man between 18 and 35 years old in good health and CMV-seronegative. The sample comprised PBMCs. The CDR3 DNA sequence: TGTGCCAGCTCACCTAGGGGGGGTTTGACTGAAGCTTTCTTT. Translated: CASSPRGGLTEAFF.